Listed below are T cell receptor beta chains from one sample, sequenced in a study of blood T cell repertoires in COVID-19. Data came from immunoSEQ multiplex PCR; TCRdb stores just in-frame clones and leaves some out. The sample holds approximately 310,000 clones, 85% seen once. Sequenced input: PBMCs or T cells enriched from blood (not recorded which). These receptors all stem from a woman in her 30s who had been exposed to COVID-19. The CDR3 runs from the conserved cysteine through the conserved F or W. Fields, in order: D gene, V gene, CDR3 protein. The D gene is left open where the match is weak.

- TRBV3-1/TRBV3-2 CASSQDGKGKNTEAFF
TRBD2 TRBV6-2/TRBV6-3 CASSYTARGTSGTFTDTQYF
- TRBV7-9 CASSYVVGVPEQYF
TRBD1 TRBV14 CASSQEDFRGAFLYNSPLHF
- TRBV18 CASSPLPGNEKLFF
TRBD1 TRBV30 CAWDRVNEKLFF
- TRBV3-1/TRBV3-2 CASSQETSGKTQYF
TRBD2 TRBV5-1 CASSLGGTSRETQYF
TRBD1 TRBV19 CASRKEGANYGYTF
- TRBV2 CASSVSAGRPYEQYF
- TRBV3-1/TRBV3-2 CASSRLDEQFF
TRBD1 TRBV4-1 CASSQKAGGEQYF
- TRBV20-1 CSVQAETEAFF
TRBD2 TRBV2 CASRRGLAGADEQFF